These T cell receptor beta chains were read from a single sample in a study of blood T cell repertoires in COVID-19. Here immunoSEQ multiplex PCR was the method, and the copy in TCRdb shows in-frame clones only, minus some. The sample contains 95,000 to 150,000 clones, approximately 80% of which appear only once. Sequences were obtained from peripheral blood. The receptors here all came from a woman in her forties or fifties with acute or convalescent COVID-19. Each CDR3 is given with its conserved first and last residue. The D gene is left open where the match is weak. Only part of the rows carry a size: once, few, many, or a class if the clone is expanded.

j_call clone_size v_call d_call cdr3_nt cdr3_aa
TRBJ1-2 - TRBV6-1 - TGTGCCAGCAGTGAAGAAGTTGCGGGGGTCTATGGCTACACCTTC CASSEEVAGVYGYTF
TRBJ2-3 - TRBV3-1/TRBV3-2 - TGTGCCAGCAGCCAAGATGGCTGGTTGACAGATACGCAGTATTTT CASSQDGWLTDTQYF
TRBJ2-1 - TRBV11-3 TRBD2 TGTGCCAGCAGCTCCACTAGCGGGGTTTACAATGAGCAGTTCTTC CASSSTSGVYNEQFF
TRBJ2-1 - TRBV19 TRBD2 TGTGCCAGTAGTGGGACTAGAAACAATGAGCAGTTCTTC CASSGTRNNEQFF
TRBJ2-3 - TRBV5-8 - TGTGCCAGCAGCCCGGTCTATACGCAGTATTTT CASSPVYTQYF
TRBJ1-6 - TRBV10-3 TRBD1 TGTGCCATCAGTGAGTCAATAATCGGCAGGGGGAATTCACCCCTCCACTTT CAISESIIGRGNSPLHF
TRBJ2-7 - TRBV5-1 - TGCGCCAGCAGCTTGGCTTTACCAGGGAACTACGAGCAGTACTTC CASSLALPGNYEQYF
TRBJ1-5 - TRBV12-3/TRBV12-4 - TGTGCCAGCAGCCCCCAGTCTAATCAGCCCCAGCATTTT CASSPQSNQPQHF
TRBJ1-1 once TRBV15 - TGTGCCACCAGCAGGGGCCGCGGGCTGGGGAGAACTGAAGCTTTCTTT CATSRGRGLGRTEAFF
TRBJ2-2 - TRBV7-9 TRBD2 TGTGCCAGCAGCTTAGCGGTTTCGGGAGGGCCGCGGCACCGGGGAGCTGTTTTT CASSLAVSGGPRHRGAVF
TRBJ1-5 few TRBV3-1/TRBV3-2 - TGTGCCAGCAGCCAAAGCCGGGGTTATCAGCCCCAGCATTTT CASSQSRGYQPQHF
TRBJ2-3 - TRBV7-9 TRBD2 TGTGCCAGCAGCTTGGTAGCGGGAGGAGGGACGCAGTATTTT CASSLVAGGGTQYF
TRBJ2-2 once TRBV3-1/TRBV3-2 TRBD2 TGTGCCAGCAGCCTCCTAGCGGCCGGGGAGCTGTTTTTT CASSLLAAGELFF
TRBJ1-1 - TRBV5-1 TRBD1 TGCGCCAGCAGCATGGACCAGGGGGTGACGAACACTGAAGCTTTCTTT CASSMDQGVTNTEAFF
TRBJ2-1 once TRBV6-1 TRBD1 TGTGCCAGCAGTGAAGCATGGGACAGGTGGGTCAATGAGCAGTTCTTC CASSEAWDRWVNEQFF
TRBJ2-7 - TRBV9 - TGTGCCAGCAGCGACAACAGGGAGTACGAGCAGTACTTC CASSDNREYEQYF
TRBJ1-1 - TRBV19 - TGTGCCAGTAGGTTCCCAATGAACACTGAAGCTTTCTTT CASRFPMNTEAFF
TRBJ2-5 - TRBV11-3 - TGTGCCAGCAGCTTAGGACAGCAAGAGACCCAGTACTTC CASSLGQQETQYF
TRBJ1-1 - TRBV13 - TGTGCCAGCACCTTGGGGGGTCGGAACACTGAAGCTTTCTTT CASTLGGRNTEAFF
TRBJ2-3 - TRBV10-2 TRBD2 TGCGCCAGCAGTGACCCAGCGGGAGACGGCACAGATACGCAGTATTTT CASSDPAGDGTDTQYF
TRBJ1-4 - TRBV2 - TGTGCCAGCAGTGTCGGGGGGACCGCAACTAATGAAAAACTGTTTTTT CASSVGGTATNEKLFF
TRBJ1-1 - TRBV28 TRBD1 TGTGCCAGCAGTTACCAACAGGGGTGGAACACTGAAGCTTTCTTT CASSYQQGWNTEAFF
TRBJ2-3 - TRBV9 TRBD2 TGTGCCAGCAGGGGGGGGTACCGCACACATACGCAGTATTTT CASRGGYRTHTQYF
TRBJ2-1 - TRBV6-5 TRBD1 TGTGCCAGCACAACAGGGGGCTATGAGCAGTTCTTC CASTTGGYEQFF
TRBJ2-3 - TRBV5-4 TRBD2 TGTGCCAGCAGCCTACCGCTAGCGGGGGCAAGGGATACGCAGTATTTT CASSLPLAGARDTQYF
TRBJ2-3 - TRBV2 TRBD2 TGTGCCAGCAGTGTAACGGGGGGGGAACCCACAGATACGCAGTATTTT CASSVTGGEPTDTQYF
TRBJ1-1 - TRBV30 TRBD1 TGTGCCTGGAGTCTGACAGGGTTGAACACTGAAGCTTTCTTT CAWSLTGLNTEAFF
TRBJ1-1 - TRBV7-9 - TGTGCCAGCAGCGGCCTGCTTCACACTGAAGCTTTCTTT CASSGLLHTEAFF
TRBJ2-3 - TRBV1 - TGCACCAGCACCCCCTGGCGGGGGACAGATACGCAGTATTTT CTSTPWRGTDTQYF
TRBJ2-1 - TRBV19 - TGTGCCAGCAACATCTTCGGGCGGGCGGCGACCTACAATGAGCAGTTCTTC CASNIFGRAATYNEQFF
TRBJ1-5 few TRBV27 - TGTGCCAGCGGGCCAGGGGCACGCAATCAGCCCCAGCATTTT CASGPGARNQPQHF
TRBJ2-7 - TRBV15 - TGTGCCACCAGCAGTAGCGCCTCCTACGAGCAGTACTTC CATSSSASYEQYF
TRBJ1-5 - TRBV20-1 TRBD1 TGCAGTGCTAGTTCGACAGGGTATCGTAATCAGCCCCAGCATTTT CSASSTGYRNQPQHF
TRBJ2-1 - TRBV2 - TGTGCCAGCAGAAAACAGAGCTCCTACAATGAGCAGTTCTTC CASRKQSSYNEQFF
TRBJ1-5 once TRBV6-2/TRBV6-3 - TGTGCCAGCAGTCCCGTCATCGGTAGCAATCAGCCCCAGCATTTT CASSPVIGSNQPQHF
TRBJ2-7 - TRBV5-5 - TGTGCCAGCAGCTTTAGTAACTACGAGCAGTACTTC CASSFSNYEQYF
TRBJ2-5 few TRBV4-1 TRBD2 TGCGCCAGCAGCCATGGGACTAGACCCACTCAAGAGACCCAGTACTTC CASSHGTRPTQETQYF
TRBJ1-2 - TRBV5-1 TRBD1 TGCGCCAGCAGACAAAGGCCTGGACAGGAATCAAAAAGTCGCTACACCTTC CASRQRPGQESKSRYTF
TRBJ1-4 - TRBV9 TRBD1 TGTGCCAGCAGTTTCAGCCCCGGGGGGGGGACAGAGACTGAAAAACTGTTTTTT CASSFSPGGGTETEKLFF
TRBJ1-3 - TRBV4-1 - TGCGCCAGCAGCCAGGAAGGGGCCGGTGGCACCATATATTTT CASSQEGAGGTIYF
TRBJ2-1 - TRBV7-9 - TGTGCCAGCAGCTCCGAGACATTCTCCTACAATGAGCAGTTCTTC CASSSETFSYNEQFF
TRBJ1-3 - TRBV7-6 - TGTGCCAGCAGCTTAGCGCTCACGACAGGAAGTCCTCCGGACGGAAACACCATATATTTT CASSLALTTGSPPDGNTIYF
TRBJ2-3 - TRBV18 TRBD2 TGTGCCAGCTCACCAAATACTCTACTAGCGGGAAGCACAGATACGCAGTATTTT CASSPNTLLAGSTDTQYF
TRBJ1-1 - TRBV19 - TGTGCCAGTAGTAGCCCCAGGGGAGAGAACACTGAAGCTTTCTTT CASSSPRGENTEAFF
TRBJ1-4 - TRBV2 TRBD1 TGTGCCAGCAGTCGACAGGGGGCAACTAATGAAAAACTGTTTTTT CASSRQGATNEKLFF
TRBJ1-2 - TRBV19 - TGTGCCAGTAGGAGCACGTCAGGCTATGGCTACACCTTC CASRSTSGYGYTF
TRBJ1-6 - TRBV6-6 TRBD1 TGTGCCAGCAGTCAGGGACAGGCCACTTCACCCCTCCACTTT CASSQGQATSPLHF
TRBJ2-3 - TRBV5-4 TRBD2 TGTGCCTGCAGACTAGCGGGAGATCTAGATACGCAGTATTTT CACRLAGDLDTQYF
TRBJ2-5 - TRBV19 TRBD1 TGTGCCAGTAGTTCTGGACAGGGGTTTCAAGAGACCCAGTACTTC CASSSGQGFQETQYF
TRBJ2-1 - TRBV18 - TGTGCCAGCTCACCACCGGACATCTACAATGAGCAGTTCTTC CASSPPDIYNEQFF
TRBJ2-7 - TRBV30 TRBD1 TGTGCCTGGAGTTGGGACAGGGACGAGCAGTACTTC CAWSWDRDEQYF
TRBJ2-1 - TRBV20-1 - TGCAGTGCCCTCAGGGGCAGGGAGCAGTTCTTC CSALRGREQFF